The T cell receptor beta chain under discussion was sequenced for a study of shared clonotypes between healthy human individuals. General observations from the study: How much donors shared clonotypes was expected to be affected by sequencing depth. Sampling covered blood only; tissue repertoires likely differ.

As concerns this clone: The antigen remains undetermined.

Sequenced by immunoSEQ multiplex PCR; TCRdb stores in-frame clones only, minus some. The table has 850,000 to 1,200,000 clones, about 77% seen once. The receptor was derived from a man aged 18 to 30 in good health. Material for sequencing was memory CD4+ T cells sorted from blood. The subset denotes: CD45RA-negative fraction.

CDR3 sequence: CASSYSKWAGDTQYF. CDR3 sequence (DNA): TGTGCCAGCAGTTACTCGAAGTGGGCGGGAGATACGCAGTATTTT. The chain has TRBV6-6 and TRBJ2-3, with D tentatively TRBD2 (5 bases). The germline gives CDR1 MNHNY, CDR2 SVGAGI (reference sequence). The V and J ends lost 0 bases and 5 bases respectively, with 12 bases between them. The CDR3 is made up of 15 amino acids.